This TCR beta chain was documented in a study of Ad26.COV2.S vaccination and SARS-CoV-2 variants. At the level of the study: The donor belonged to the COV1001 Ad26.COV2.S trial arm. Into the muscle, Ad26.COV2.S was dosed once or twice, 56 days apart.

Germline V gives CDR1 SGHRS, CDR2 YFSETQ. The CDR3 contains 13 residues. V was trimmed by 4 bases and J by 3 bases, leaving 9 bases between them. The method was immunoSEQ multiplex PCR; TCRdb's version includes in-frame clones alone and lacks a portion of them. The repertoire holds some 250,000 clones, with around nine tenths as singletons. The treatment denotes: about 20 received Ad26.COV2.S at low or high dose, single or two shots; roughly 5 received placebo; per-sample allocation not given. Sampling was performed 63 days after the first vaccine or placebo injection. This person who donated was an adult of 18-55 years in Boston.

V and J are TRBV5-1 and TRBJ2-3, with TRBD1 as a possible D gene (6 bases). This material consisted of peripheral blood, taken in a trial of Ad26.COV2.S vaccine versus placebo. This TCR was recovered from a person aged 18-65 years who received the Ad26.COV2.S COVID-19 vaccine or a placebo. CDR3 residues: CASSLGQTDTQYF. The CDR3 DNA is TGCGCCAGCAGCCTCGGACAGACAGATACGCAGTATTTT. Full variable domain (rest looked up from reference TRBV5-1 and TRBJ2-3): KAGVTQTPRYLIKTRGQQVTLSCSPISGHRSVSWYQQTPGQGLQFLFEYFSETQRNKGNFPGRFSGRQFSNSRSEMNVSTLELGDSALYLCASSLGQTDTQYFGPGTRLTVL.